One and the same sample provided the 6 T cell receptor beta chains below, sequenced in a study of blood T cell repertoires in COVID-19. Here immunoSEQ multiplex PCR was the method, and the copy in TCRdb shows in-frame clones only, minus some. The sample has approximately 260,000 clones; 90% are singletons. The specimen sequenced was peripheral blood. Receptor source: a woman in her fifties or sixties with COVID-19, enrolled during active disease.

This clone appeared once. This rearrangement joins TRBV3-1 (or the pseudogene TRBV3-2) to TRBJ1-1; 9 nucleotides match TRBD1. There are 15 residues in the CDR3. Germline V CDR1 and CDR2: LGHDT, YNNKEL (reference sequence). V gave up 3 bases and J gave up 4 bases; unmatched junction bases: 6. The CDR3 loop reads CASSQAGTGSTEAFF. The CDR3 coding sequence is TGTGCCAGCAGCCAGGCCGGGACAGGGAGCACTGAAGCTTTCTTT.

The CDR3 region is CSATTGLSSPLHF. The CDR3, as DNA: TGCAGCGCCACGACAGGGCTAAGCTCACCCCTCCACTTT. The rearrangement uses TRBV29-1 and TRBJ1-6, with TRBD1 matching over 7 bases. The CDR3 totals 13 residues. Germline V CDR1 and CDR2: SQVTM, ANQGSEA. After removal of 7 bases from V and 10 bases from J, the junction contained 10 bases not matched to a gene.

The rearrangement links TRBV7-2 to TRBJ1-4, with 10 bases matching TRBD1. The V gene's germline CDR1 is SGHTA and CDR2 FQGNSA. V trimming: 3 bases; J trimming: 2 bases; junction bases outside the gene matches: 6. CDR3 size: 17 residues. CDR3 in amino acids: CASSFLGTGDTNEKLFF. In DNA, the CDR3 is TGTGCCAGCAGCTTTCTTGGGACAGGGGACACTAATGAAAAACTGTTTTTT.

The rearrangement links TRBV18 to TRBJ2-5, with D perhaps matching TRBD1 (5 bases). CDR1 and CDR2 (germline): KGHSH, LQKENI. The CDR3 sequence is 16 residues long. Trimming stripped 2 bases from V and 2 bases from J, with 15 bases between. The CDR3 sequence: CASSPSRGRPQETQYF. The DNA for the CDR3 is TGTGCCAGCTCACCATCTAGGGGCAGGCCACAAGAGACCCAGTACTTC.

This clone has only one observation. The CDR3 is CASSGNTIYF. DNA for the CDR3: TGTGCCAGTTCAGGAAACACCATATATTTT. V and J are TRBV19 and TRBJ1-3; no clear D. Germline-derived CDR1 and CDR2 are LNHDA and SQIVND (reference sequence). The CDR3 is made up of 10 amino acids. Deletions cut 8 bases from V and 4 bases from J, with 3 bases between.

The CDR3 spells CASSLAGTPQETQYF. The CDR3 DNA reads as TGTGCCAGCAGCTTAGCGGGCACGCCCCAAGAGACCCAGTACTTC. The V and J genes are TRBV7-2 and TRBJ2-5; D unresolved. The CDR3 spans 15 residues. Germline-derived CDR1 and CDR2 are SGHTA and FQGNSA. The germline V and J ends were trimmed by 0 bases and 1 base, with 9 bases remaining between them.